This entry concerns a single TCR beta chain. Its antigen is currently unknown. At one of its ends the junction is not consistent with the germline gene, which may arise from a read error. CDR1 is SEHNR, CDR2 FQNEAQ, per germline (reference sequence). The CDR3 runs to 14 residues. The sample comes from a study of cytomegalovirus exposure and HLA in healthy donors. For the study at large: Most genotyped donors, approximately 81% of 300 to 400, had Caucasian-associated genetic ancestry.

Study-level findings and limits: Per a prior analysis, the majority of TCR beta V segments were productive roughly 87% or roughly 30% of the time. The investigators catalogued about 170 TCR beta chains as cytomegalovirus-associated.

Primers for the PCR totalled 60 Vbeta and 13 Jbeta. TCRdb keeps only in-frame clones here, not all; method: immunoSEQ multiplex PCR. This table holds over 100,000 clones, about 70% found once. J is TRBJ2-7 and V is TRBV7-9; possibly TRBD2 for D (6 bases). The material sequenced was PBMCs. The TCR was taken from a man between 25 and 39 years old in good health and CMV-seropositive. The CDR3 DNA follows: TGTTCCAGCAGGTCGGGAGTCGAGAACTACGAGCAGTACTTC. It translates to CSSRSGVENYEQYF.